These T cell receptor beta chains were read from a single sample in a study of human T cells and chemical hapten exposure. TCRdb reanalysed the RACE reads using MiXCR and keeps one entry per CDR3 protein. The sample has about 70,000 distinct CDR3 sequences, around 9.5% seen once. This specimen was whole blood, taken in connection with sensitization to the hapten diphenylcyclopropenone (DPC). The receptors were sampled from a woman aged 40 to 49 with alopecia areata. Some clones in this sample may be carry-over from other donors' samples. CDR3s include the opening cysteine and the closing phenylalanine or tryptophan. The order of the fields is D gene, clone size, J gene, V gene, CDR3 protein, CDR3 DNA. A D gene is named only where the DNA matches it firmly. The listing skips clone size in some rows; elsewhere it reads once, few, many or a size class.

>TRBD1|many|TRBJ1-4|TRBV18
CASSPGPRQGRTNEKLFF
TGTGCCAGCTCACCTGGCCCACGACAGGGCCGAACTAATGAAAAACTGTTTTTT
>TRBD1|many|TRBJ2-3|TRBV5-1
CASSSGQGGYTQYF
TGCGCCAGCAGCTCGGGACAGGGCGGTTATACGCAGTATTTT
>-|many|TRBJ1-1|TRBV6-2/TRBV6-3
CASSYDSYPGEGEAFF
TGTGCCAGCAGTTACGACAGTTATCCCGGTGAGGGGGAAGCTTTCTTT
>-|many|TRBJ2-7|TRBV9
CASSATPGEQYF
TGTGCCAGCAGCGCTACTCCGGGCGAGCAGTACTTC
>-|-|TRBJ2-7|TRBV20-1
CSARDRANYEQYF
TGCAGTGCTAGAGATAGGGCCAACTACGAGCAGTACTTC
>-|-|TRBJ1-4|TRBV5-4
CASSSSRQVGNEKLFF
TGTGCCAGCAGCTCTTCCAGACAGGTCGGGAACGAAAAACTGTTTTTT
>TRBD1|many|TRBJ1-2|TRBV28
CASSFLPGQGYYGYTF
TGTGCCAGCAGTTTCCTCCCGGGACAGGGATACTATGGCTACACCTTC
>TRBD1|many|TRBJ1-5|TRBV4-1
CASSQDGDRSNQPQHF
TGCGCCAGCAGCCAAGATGGGGACAGGAGCAATCAGCCCCAGCATTTT
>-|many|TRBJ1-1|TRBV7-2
CASRPPGGGFTEAFF
TGTGCCAGCAGACCCCCAGGAGGGGGGTTCACTGAAGCTTTCTTT
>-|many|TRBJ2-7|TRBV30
CAFTAEWLSSYEQYF
TGTGCCTTTACGGCAGAGTGGTTGAGCTCCTACGAGCAGTACTTC
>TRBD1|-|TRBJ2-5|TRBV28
CASSYRDRGQETQYF
TGTGCCAGCAGTTACCGGGACAGGGGGCAAGAGACCCAGTACTTC
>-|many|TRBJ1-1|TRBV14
CASRETSVTEAFF
TGTGCCAGCAGGGAAACTTCTGTCACTGAAGCTTTCTTT
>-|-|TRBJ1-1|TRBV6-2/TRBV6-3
CASSYYGNTEAFF
TGTGCCAGCAGTTACTATGGTAACACTGAAGCTTTCTTT
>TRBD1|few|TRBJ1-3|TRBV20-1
CSASSTGAGNTIYF
TGCAGTGCTAGTTCCACAGGGGCTGGAAACACCATATATTTT
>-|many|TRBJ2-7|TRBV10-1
CASSESNRHEQYF
TGCGCCAGCAGTGAGTCGAACAGACACGAGCAGTACTTC
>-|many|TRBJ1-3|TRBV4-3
CASSQDRFGNTIYF
TGCGCCAGCAGCCAAGATCGGTTTGGAAACACCATATATTTT
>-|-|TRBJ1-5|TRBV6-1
CASSDQAYSNQPQHF
TGTGCCAGCAGTGACCAGGCATATAGCAATCAGCCCCAGCATTTT
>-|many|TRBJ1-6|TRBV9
CASSVGPQGPLHF
TGTGCCAGCAGCGTAGGGCCGCAGGGTCCCCTCCACTTT
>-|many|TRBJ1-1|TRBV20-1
CSRLRTENTEAFF
TGCAGTCGACTACGGACGGAGAACACTGAAGCTTTCTTT
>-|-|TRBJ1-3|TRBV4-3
CASSQEVMGTISGNTIYF
TGCGCCAGCAGCCAAGAAGTTATGGGGACAATCTCTGGAAACACCATATATTTT
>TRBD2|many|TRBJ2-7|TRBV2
CASSVVREGPYEQYF
TGTGCCAGCAGTGTCGTGAGGGAGGGACCCTACGAGCAGTACTTC
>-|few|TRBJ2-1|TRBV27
CASSLSGSSGQFF
TGTGCCAGCAGTTTAAGTGGGAGCTCAGGGCAGTTCTTC
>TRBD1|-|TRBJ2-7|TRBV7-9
CASAQGAYEQYF
TGTGCCAGCGCACAGGGGGCCTACGAGCAGTACTTC
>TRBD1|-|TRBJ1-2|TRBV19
CASSIWGQGAGYGYTF
TGTGCCAGTAGTATTTGGGGACAGGGGGCCGGCTATGGCTACACCTTC
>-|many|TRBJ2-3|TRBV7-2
CASSPQGTDTQYF
TGTGCCAGCAGCCCACAGGGCACAGATACGCAGTATTTT
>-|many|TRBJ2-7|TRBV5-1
CASSWDGAYEQYF
TGCGCCAGCAGCTGGGACGGAGCCTACGAGCAGTACTTC
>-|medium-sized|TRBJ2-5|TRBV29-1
CSVDLGGIETQYF
TGCAGCGTTGATCTAGGGGGAATAGAGACCCAGTACTTC
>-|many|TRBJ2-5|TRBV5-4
CASSFFPSETQYF
TGTGCCAGCAGCTTCTTTCCCTCGGAGACCCAGTACTTC
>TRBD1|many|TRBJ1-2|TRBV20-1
CSASDRNNYGYTF
TGCAGTGCTTCGGACAGGAATAACTATGGCTACACCTTC
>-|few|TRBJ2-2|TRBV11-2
CASSTQTWGELFF
TGTGCCAGCAGCACCCAGACATGGGGGGAGCTGTTTTTT
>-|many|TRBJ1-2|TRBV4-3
CASSQDRGPYGYTF
TGCGCCAGCAGCCAAGATAGAGGGCCCTATGGCTACACCTTC
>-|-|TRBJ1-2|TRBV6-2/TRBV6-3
CASRKTGKGYGYTF
TGTGCCAGCAGAAAGACGGGTAAAGGCTATGGCTACACCTTC
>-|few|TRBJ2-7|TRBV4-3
CASSQEPGQPYEQYF
TGCGCCAGCAGCCAGGAACCGGGACAACCCTACGAGCAGTACTTC
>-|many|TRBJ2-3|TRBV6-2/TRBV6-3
CASSYGETTQYF
TGTGCCAGCAGTTACGGGGAAACTACGCAGTATTTT
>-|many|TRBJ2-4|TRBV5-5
CASSSRHENIQYF
TGTGCCAGCAGCTCGCGTCATGAAAACATTCAGTACTTC
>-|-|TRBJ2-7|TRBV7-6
CASSLGGGANWEQYF
TGTGCCAGCAGCTTAGGAGGGGGGGCAAATTGGGAGCAGTACTTC
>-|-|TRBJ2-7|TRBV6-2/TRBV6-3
CASSPVGYEQYF
TGTGCCAGCAGCCCCGTGGGATACGAGCAGTACTTC
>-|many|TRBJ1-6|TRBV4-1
CASSQDGGWALHF
TGCGCCAGCAGCCAAGACGGGGGGTGGGCCCTCCACTTT
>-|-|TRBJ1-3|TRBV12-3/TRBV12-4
CASRPLGNTIYF
TGTGCCAGCAGGCCCTTGGGGAACACCATATATTTT
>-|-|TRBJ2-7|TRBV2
CASGFRGPYF
TGTGCCAGCGGCTTTCGAGGCCCGTACTTC
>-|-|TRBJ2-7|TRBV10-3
CAISESVGAKYF
TGTGCCATCAGTGAGTCGGTGGGGGCGAAATACTTC
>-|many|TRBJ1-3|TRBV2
CASIRGRVSGNTIYF
TGTGCCAGCATTCGAGGCAGGGTCTCTGGAAACACCATATATTTT
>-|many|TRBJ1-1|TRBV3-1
CASSVQGAVEAFF
TGTGCCAGCAGCGTACAAGGGGCGGTTGAAGCTTTCTTT
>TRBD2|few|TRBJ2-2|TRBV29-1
CSVEDLTSDTGELFF
TGCAGCGTTGAGGATCTGACTAGCGACACCGGGGAGCTGTTTTTT
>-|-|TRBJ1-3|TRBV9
CASSTYSGAENTIYF
TGTGCCAGCAGCACCTACTCAGGGGCAGAAAACACCATATATTTT
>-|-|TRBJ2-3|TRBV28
CASSSPSDSTDTQYF
TGTGCCAGCAGCTCCCCTAGCGACTCCACAGATACGCAGTATTTT
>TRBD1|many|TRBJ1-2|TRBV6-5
CASSSTGQARGGYTF
TGTGCCAGCAGTTCTACGGGACAGGCGAGGGGTGGCTACACCTTC
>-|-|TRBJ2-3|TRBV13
CASSNVESTVTDTQYF
TGTGCCAGCAGCAACGTAGAATCCACCGTCACAGATACGCAGTATTTT
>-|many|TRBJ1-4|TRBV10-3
CAISPADATNEKLFF
TGTGCCATCAGTCCCGCAGACGCAACTAATGAAAAACTGTTTTTT
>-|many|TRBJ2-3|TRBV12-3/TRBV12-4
CASSPATDTQYF
TGTGCCAGCAGCCCCGCAACAGATACGCAGTATTTT
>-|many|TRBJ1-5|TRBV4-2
CASSQHNSNQPQHF
TGTGCCAGCAGCCAACACAATAGCAATCAGCCCCAGCATTTT
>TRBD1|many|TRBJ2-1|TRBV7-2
CASSLVWRQGAYNEQFF
TGTGCCAGCAGCTTAGTTTGGAGACAGGGCGCCTACAATGAGCAGTTCTTC
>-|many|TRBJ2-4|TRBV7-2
CASSPGVAKNIQYF
TGTGCCAGCAGCCCAGGGGTGGCCAAAAACATTCAGTACTTC
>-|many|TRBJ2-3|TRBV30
CAWRTGRYTDTQYF
TGTGCCTGGCGGACTGGTCGATACACAGATACGCAGTATTTT
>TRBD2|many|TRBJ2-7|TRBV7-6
CASSRGGPDSSFPYEQYF
TGTGCCAGCAGCCGGGGGGGGCCTGACTCCTCATTCCCCTACGAGCAGTACTTC